The rows below give T cell receptor beta chains drawn from one sample of a study of blood T cells in healthy people across ages. TCRdb fed the 5' RACE reads into MiXCR, producing one record per CDR3 protein. The sample comprises 750,000 to 950,000 distinct CDR3 sequences, 50% to 65% of which are singletons, and roughly two fifths rests with the top ten. The sample was blood. The receptors come from an older man in good health. CDR3s include the opening cysteine and the closing phenylalanine or tryptophan. A D gene is named only where the DNA matches it firmly. Size values are once, few and many counts, or a class for expanded clones, and some rows have none.

length,J,D,size,V,CDR3,DNA
15,TRBJ1-4,TRBD1,-,TRBV15,CATSRKDRVGEKLFF,TGTGCCACCAGCAGAAAGGACAGGGTGGGAGAAAAACTGTTTTTT
14,TRBJ1-1,TRBD1,once,TRBV12-3/TRBV12-4,CASTWGQPNTEAFF,TGTGCCAGCACCTGGGGACAGCCGAACACTGAAGCTTTCTTT
15,TRBJ2-1,TRBD2,many,TRBV3-1,CASSQRLAGVDEQFF,TGTGCCAGCAGCCAGCGGCTAGCGGGAGTAGATGAGCAGTTCTTC
15,TRBJ2-5,-,-,TRBV7-6,CASSLGGPRWETQYF,TGTGCCAGCAGCTTAGGGGGCCCCCGTTGGGAGACCCAGTACTTC
16,TRBJ1-2,TRBD1,-,TRBV25-1,CASSAGQGVRNYGYTF,TGTGCCAGCAGCGCCGGACAGGGAGTAAGGAACTATGGCTACACCTTC
13,TRBJ1-2,-,-,TRBV12-5,CASGSATGRGYTF,TGTGCTAGTGGTTCAGCCACCGGACGGGGCTACACCTTC
15,TRBJ2-7,TRBD1,-,TRBV2,CASSAPGQGDYEQYF,TGTGCCAGCAGTGCCCCGGGACAGGGAGACTACGAGCAGTACTTC
17,TRBJ2-1,TRBD2,-,TRBV5-4,CASSLGTGGRSRNEQFF,TGTGCCAGCAGCTTGGGTACGGGAGGGCGTTCGAGGAATGAGCAGTTCTTC
14,TRBJ1-6,-,few,TRBV6-6,CASSYPDNNSPLHF,TGTGCCAGCAGTTACCCAGACAATAATTCACCCCTCCACTTT
12,TRBJ1-2,-,few,TRBV29-1,CSVEPPNYGYTF,TGCAGCGTTGAACCGCCCAACTATGGCTACACCTTC
15,TRBJ2-7,TRBD2,few,TRBV12-3/TRBV12-4,CASSLGLAGWYEQYF,TGTGCCAGCAGTCTGGGACTAGCGGGATGGTACGAGCAGTACTTC
14,TRBJ2-7,TRBD2,-,TRBV10-3,CAISLASGSSEQYF,TGTGCCATCAGCTTGGCTAGCGGGAGTAGCGAGCAGTACTTC
16,TRBJ2-2,TRBD2,-,TRBV29-1,CSVVVGGSFNTGELFF,TGCAGCGTTGTCGTCGGCGGGAGTTTCAACACCGGGGAGCTGTTTTTT
14,TRBJ2-7,-,-,TRBV24-1,CATSDSRPGYEQYF,TGTGCCACCAGTGATTCTCGACCCGGCTACGAGCAGTACTTC
13,TRBJ2-3,TRBD2,many,TRBV4-1,CASSQLAGLYAYF,TGCGCCAGCAGCCAACTAGCGGGATTATACGCGTATTTT
12,TRBJ2-5,-,many,TRBV3-1,CASSQGRETQYF,TGTGCCAGCAGTCAGGGGCGAGAGACCCAGTACTTC
16,TRBJ2-3,TRBD1,-,TRBV10-3,CAIRKGGTGGTDTQYF,TGTGCCATCAGAAAAGGAGGGACAGGAGGGACAGATACGCAGTATTTT
15,TRBJ1-2,-,once,TRBV5-6,CASSLVPGSPDGYTF,TGTGCCAGCAGCTTGGTGCCCGGTTCACCAGATGGCTACACCTTC
16,TRBJ2-7,TRBD1,-,TRBV20-1,CSASYLGGQVTYEQYF,TGCAGTGCTAGCTATCTGGGGGGACAGGTAACCTACGAGCAGTACTTC
12,TRBJ2-2,TRBD2,-,TRBV29-1,CSGGEDTGELFF,TGCAGTGGGGGGGAAGACACCGGGGAGCTGTTTTTT
15,TRBJ1-2,-,few,TRBV4-1,CASSQEETALYGYTF,TGCGCCAGCAGCCAAGAGGAGACAGCGCTCTATGGCTACACCTTC
19,TRBJ2-6,-,-,TRBV6-5,CASSYSRRQGIGGANVLTF,TGTGCCAGCAGTTACTCCAGACGCCAGGGAATCGGTGGGGCCAACGTCCTGACTTTC
13,TRBJ1-5,TRBD1,-,TRBV10-3,CAISETGVQPQHF,TGTGCCATCAGTGAGACAGGGGTTCAGCCCCAGCATTTT
16,TRBJ2-7,TRBD2,-,TRBV6-6,CASSPKGLVIYNEQYF,TGTGCCAGCAGTCCGAAAGGACTAGTAATCTACAATGAGCAGTACTTC
14,TRBJ2-7,-,-,TRBV20-1,CSARGYAGRNEQYF,TGCAGTGCTAGAGGGTACGCAGGGAGGAACGAGCAGTACTTC
13,TRBJ1-2,-,-,TRBV2,CASRVDRRGGYTF,TGTGCCAGCAGGGTAGACAGGCGCGGGGGCTACACCTTC
15,TRBJ2-1,-,-,TRBV9,CASIVVMGNYNEQFF,TGTGCCAGCATCGTAGTGATGGGGAACTACAATGAGCAGTTCTTC
15,TRBJ2-3,-,few,TRBV7-2,CASSSPSGATDTQYF,TGTGCCAGCAGTTCCCCCTCAGGGGCCACAGATACGCAGTATTTT
14,TRBJ2-6,-,many,TRBV9,CASSVGSGANVLTF,TGTGCCAGCAGTGTTGGCTCTGGGGCCAACGTCCTGACTTTC
12,TRBJ2-1,-,-,TRBV27,CASSLTREPQFF,TGTGCCAGCAGCCTTACCCGGGAGCCGCAGTTCTTC
12,TRBJ2-7,-,few,TRBV20-1,CSAGGQGYEQYF,TGCAGTGCAGGAGGGCAGGGCTACGAGCAGTACTTC
18,TRBJ2-1,TRBD2,-,TRBV6-1,CASSEWGLAESLYNEQFF,TGTGCCAGCAGTGAATGGGGACTAGCGGAGTCCCTATACAATGAGCAGTTCTTC
12,TRBJ1-1,-,-,TRBV10-3,CATLDLNTEAFF,TGTGCCACCCTAGACCTGAACACTGAAGCTTTCTTT
14,TRBJ1-2,-,once,TRBV29-1,CSTREISLDNGYTF,TGCAGCACTCGGGAAATATCCCTAGACAATGGCTACACCTTC